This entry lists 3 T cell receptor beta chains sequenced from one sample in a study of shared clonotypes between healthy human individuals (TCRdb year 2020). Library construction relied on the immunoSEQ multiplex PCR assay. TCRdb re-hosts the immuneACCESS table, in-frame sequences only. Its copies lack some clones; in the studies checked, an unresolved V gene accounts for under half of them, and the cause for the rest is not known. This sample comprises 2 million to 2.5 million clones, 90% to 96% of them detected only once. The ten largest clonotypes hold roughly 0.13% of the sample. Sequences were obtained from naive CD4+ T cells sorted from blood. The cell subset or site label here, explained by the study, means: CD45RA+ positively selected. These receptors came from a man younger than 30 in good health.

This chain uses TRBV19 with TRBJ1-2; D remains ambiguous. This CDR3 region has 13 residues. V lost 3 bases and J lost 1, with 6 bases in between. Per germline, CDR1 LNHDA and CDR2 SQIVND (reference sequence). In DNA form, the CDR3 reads TGTGCCAGTAGTATCAGTCTTAACTATGGCTACACCTTC. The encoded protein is CASSISLNYGYTF.

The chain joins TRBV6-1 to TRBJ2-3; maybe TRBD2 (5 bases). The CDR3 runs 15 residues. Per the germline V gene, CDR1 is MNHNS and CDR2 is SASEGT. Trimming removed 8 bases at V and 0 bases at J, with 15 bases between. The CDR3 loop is CASGMRVASTDTQYF. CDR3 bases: TGTGCCAGCGGAATGAGGGTGGCGAGCACAGATACGCAGTATTTT.

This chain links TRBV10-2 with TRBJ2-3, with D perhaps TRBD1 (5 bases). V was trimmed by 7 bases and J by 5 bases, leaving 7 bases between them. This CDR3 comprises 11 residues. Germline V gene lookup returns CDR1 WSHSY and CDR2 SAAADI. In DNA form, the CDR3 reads TGCGCCAGCACAGGGAAAGATACGCAGTATTTT. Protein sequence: CASTGKDTQYF.